Listed here are 24 T cell receptor beta chains from one sample, sequenced in a study of vaccination effects on CD4 cells after COVID-19. Their target antigens are unknown. Using viral peptide pools, the ViraFEST assay grew out antigen-specific CD4+ T cells prior to sequencing. Subsequent to a culture period of about nine days, CD4+ T cells were isolated. Nucleocapsid antibodies were negative in the vaccine recipients, who had never had SARS-CoV-2 infection. Clones were sequenced by immunoSEQ multiplex PCR, and TCRdb holds only the in-frame ones, with some missing. The table shows 40,000 to 45,000 clones, with around 77% occurring only once. This material consisted of CD4+ T cells from PBMCs cultured with SARS-CoV-2 spike peptides, taken before COVID-19 vaccination. The source is a human donor who received a COVID-19 vaccine.

This chain connects TRBV6-4 to TRBJ1-2, with no clear D. Germline values: CDR1 MRHNA, CDR2 SNTAGT. With 6 bases removed from V and 4 bases from J, the gap between germline ends came to 18 bases. CDR3 length equals 15 residues. In nucleotides, the CDR3 is TGTGCCAGCAGATCGGACGGATTCGGACTCTATGGCTACACCTTC. Its translation: CASRSDGFGLYGYTF.

The chain has TRBV12-2 and TRBJ2-7; TRBD1 is the table's D call, not checked against the DNA. TRBV12-2 is assigned pseudogene status. The CDR3 is made up of 17 amino acids. CDR3 in DNA: TGTGCAAGTCGCTTAATATTCCGCGGACAGTCCCACTACGAGCAGTACGTC. Amino acid sequence: CASRLIFRGQSHYEQYV.

The rearrangement links TRBV21-1 to TRBJ2-3; no DNA check was done on the table's D call, TRBD2. TRBV21-1 is termed a pseudogene. The CDR3 extends over 14 amino acids. CDR3 in DNA: TGTGCCTGGAGGGCAGAGTCTAGCACAGATACGCAGTATTTT. Encoded protein: CAWRAESSTDTQYF.

This clone has more than one count but fewer than ten. This rearrangement joins TRBV7-9 to TRBJ1-2; TRBD1 is a possible D gene (6 bases). The CDR3 contains 17 residues. The V end lost 5 bases, the J end lost 4 bases, and 23 bases lay between the germline ends. Germline CDR1 and CDR2: SEHNR and FQNEAQ (reference sequence). The CDR3 coding sequence is TGTGCCAGCAGCCCCGCGGGCGCGGGGGCGGAGATCTATGGCTACACCTTC. Amino acid sequence: CASSPAGAGAEIYGYTF.

This clone was counted only a few times. The genes are TRBV7-3 and TRBJ1-3, with TRBD1 matching 8 bases. This CDR3 spans 17 amino acids. Germline V CDR1 and CDR2: SGHTA, FQGTGA. The V and J ends lost 5 bases and 0 bases, in that order; junction bases with no gene match: 9. The CDR3 loop is CASSPRDRSSSGNTIYF. Here the CDR3 DNA reads TGTGCCAGCAGCCCCCGGGACAGGAGTAGCTCTGGAAACACCATATATTTT.

This clone was picked up a small number of times. J is TRBJ2-7 and V is TRBV6-1, with D possibly matching TRBD2 (6 bases). The CDR3 has 15 residues. Germline lookup yields CDR1 MNHNS and CDR2 SASEGT. V was cut by 2 bases and J by 0 bases, with 11 bases left in between. CDR3 residues: CASSERTGSSYEQYV. Written as DNA, the CDR3 is TGTGCCAGCAGTGAACGAACCGGGAGCTCCTACGAGCAGTACGTC.

V and J are TRBV9 and TRBJ1-3; D call uncertain. Germline V gives CDR1 SGDLS, CDR2 YYNGEE. This CDR3 is 14 amino acids long. The germline V and J ends were trimmed by 2 bases and 2 bases, with 8 bases remaining between them. CDR3 residues: CASSVETPGNTIYF. The CDR3 DNA reads as TGTGCCAGCAGCGTGGAGACGCCTGGAAACACCATATATTTT.

The genes are TRBV5-1 and TRBJ2-3; D gene unclear. This CDR3 has 15 residues. Trimming shortened V by 4 bases and J by 0 bases, and 12 bases separated the two germline ends. Germline V lookup: CDR1 SGHRS, CDR2 YFSETQ. The CDR3 here is CASSPIIESTDTQYF. CDR3 bases: TGCGCCAGCAGCCCCATTATAGAGAGCACAGATACGCAGTATTTT. Full variable domain (outside the CDR3, taken from reference TRBV5-1 and TRBJ2-3): KAGVTQTPRYLIKTRGQQVTLSCSPISGHRSVSWYQQTPGQGLQFLFEYFSETQRNKGNFPGRFSGRQFSNSRSEMNVSTLELGDSALYLCASSPIIESTDTQYFGPGTRLTVL.

The chain recombines TRBV20-1 with TRBJ1-1; D gene ambiguous. Germline CDR1 and CDR2: DFQATT and SNEGSKA (reference sequence). V lost 6 bases and J 5 bases, leaving 10 bases between the germline ends. The CDR3 is made up of 11 amino acids. CDR3 nucleotide sequence: TGCAGTGCCGTGAGGCAGACTGAAGCTTTCTTT. It translates to CSAVRQTEAFF.

This chain connects TRBV2 to TRBJ1-6; 10 bases fit TRBD1. The CDR3 is made up of 14 amino acids. Germline values: CDR1 SNHLY, CDR2 FYNNEI. After removal of 6 bases from V and 6 bases from J, the junction contained 2 bases not matched to a gene. CDR3 residues: CASSGTGANSPLHF. The CDR3 nucleotides are TGTGCCAGCAGCGGGACAGGGGCTAATTCACCCCTCCACTTT.

The chain employs TRBV3-1 (or the pseudogene TRBV3-2) and TRBJ2-5; the D gene is possibly TRBD1 (6 bases). V lost 8 bases to trimming and J lost 7 bases, with 20 bases between them. Germline V gene data show CDR1 as LGHDT and CDR2 as YNNKEL (reference sequence). This CDR3 region has 14 residues. The CDR3 reads CASCLVGAQGTQYF. In nucleotides, the CDR3 is TGTGCCAGCTGCCTTGTGGGGGCCCAGGGGACCCAGTACTTC.

CDR3 in DNA: TGCGCCAGCAGCTCGAGCTCCTATAATTCACCCCTCCACTTT. It encodes CASSSSSYNSPLHF. The V call is TRBV5-1, the J call TRBJ1-6; D gene ambiguous. V was shortened by 3 bases and J by 0 bases, with 4 bases between the two germline ends. The CDR3 contains 14 residues. Germline values: CDR1 SGHRS, CDR2 YFSETQ.

This clone has only a few counts. This sequence joins TRBV6-6 and TRBJ1-3; D perhaps matches TRBD1 (5 bases). Trimming stripped 7 bases from V and 0 bases from J, with 13 bases between. This CDR3 is built from 15 residues. Germline CDR1 and CDR2: MNHNY and SVGAGI (reference sequence). The CDR3 spells CASKQAVISGNTIYF. CDR3 in DNA: TGTGCCAGCAAACAGGCGGTTATCTCTGGAAACACCATATATTTT.

This chain joins TRBV28 and TRBJ1-1; TRBD1 aligns across 8 bases. The CDR3 is 16 residues long. Germline CDR1 is MDHEN and CDR2 is SYDVKM. Trimming removed 6 bases from V and 2 bases from J; junction bases left unmatched: 11. CDR3 nucleotides: TGTGCCAGCAGCGATGACCTCGGACAGGGTAACACTGAAGCTTTCTTT. It specifies CASSDDLGQGNTEAFF.

The genes are TRBV10-2 and TRBJ2-2, with D perhaps assigned TRBD1 or TRBD2 (6 bases each). The germline V gene has CDR1 WSHSY and CDR2 SAAADI. Trimming stripped 6 bases from V and 4 bases from J, with 15 bases between. CDR3 length equals 15 residues. CDR3 nucleotide sequence: TGCGCCAGCAGGCTAGGGGGGCCTAGCACCGGGGAGCTGTTTTTT. This translates into CASRLGGPSTGELFF.

The chain combines TRBV30 with TRBJ2-1; D might be TRBD2 (6 bases). Trimming cost V 0 bases and J 12 bases, with 18 bases left between them. This CDR3 is 14 amino acids long. CDR1 and CDR2 from the germline V gene are GTSNPN and SVGIG (reference sequence). CDR3 nucleotide sequence: TGTGCCTGGAGTGTTCAGGCGGGGCAAGGTGGGCAGTTCTTC. It specifies CAWSVQAGQGGQFF.

The V and J genes are TRBV29-1 and TRBJ1-1; D not resolved. V lost 0 bases, J lost 8 bases, and 13 bases lay in between. CDR3 length: 13 residues. CDR1 is SQVTM, CDR2 ANQGSEA, per germline. In DNA, the CDR3 is TGCAGCGTTGAAGACACAGTGGGATCAGAAGCTTTCTTT. Residues: CSVEDTVGSEAFF.

The rearrangement links TRBV9 to TRBJ1-3; no firm D call. The V gene lost 0 bases and the J gene lost 4 bases, with 11 bases spanning the gap. Germline values: CDR1 SGDLS, CDR2 YYNGEE. The CDR3 is made up of 15 amino acids. CDR3 region: CASSVAALNGNTIYF. The DNA of the CDR3 is TGTGCCAGCAGCGTAGCTGCCCTAAACGGAAACACCATATATTTT.

The chain carries TRBV18 and TRBJ2-5, with D possibly TRBD2 on 5 matching bases. V lost 6 bases and J lost 9, with 14 bases in between. Germline CDR1 is KGHSH and CDR2 is LQKENI. The CDR3 length is 12 residues. The CDR3 DNA reads TGTGCCAGCTCCCCAGCATCGGGGTCCCAGTACTTC. This gives the protein CASSPASGSQYF.

V is TRBV15 and J is TRBJ2-4, with D hard to call. CDR1 is LNHNV and CDR2 is YYDKDF in the germline V gene (reference sequence). This CDR3 region has 15 residues. Deletions cut 0 bases from V and 0 bases from J, with 6 bases between. The CDR3 DNA reads TGTGCCACCAGCAGAGATATGGAAGCCAAAAACATTCAGTACTTC. It codes for CATSRDMEAKNIQYF.

This chain joins TRBV7-8 and TRBJ2-2; possible D gene TRBD2, 6 bases. This CDR3 is 16 amino acids long. CDR1 is SGHVS, CDR2 FQNEAQ, per germline. With 3 bases removed from V and 6 bases from J, the gap between germline ends came to 17 bases. For the CDR3, the DNA is TGTGCCAGCAGCTTTGACCCCGGAGGGTCCCCCGGGGAGCTGTTTTTT. Its translation: CASSFDPGGSPGELFF.

The rearrangement uses TRBV6-2 or TRBV6-3 and TRBJ2-3; D perhaps matches TRBD2 (6 bases). V lost 4 bases to trimming and J lost 0 bases, with 17 bases between them. The CDR3 sequence is 17 residues long. Germline V gene sequence: CDR1 MNHEY, CDR2 SVGEGT. CDR3 loop: CASSSSRTTASTDTQYF. CDR3 nucleotide sequence: TGTGCCAGCAGTTCCTCACGGACTACCGCTAGCACAGATACGCAGTATTTT.

The CDR3, as DNA: TGTGCCAGCAGCCAAAGGGCAGCTGGGGCCAACGTCCTGACTTTC. Amino acids: CASSQRAAGANVLTF. The V call is TRBV3-1 (or the pseudogene TRBV3-2), the J call TRBJ2-6; D unresolved. The CDR3 consists of 15 residues. Germline lookup yields CDR1 LGHDT and CDR2 YNNKEL (reference sequence). V was shortened by 2 bases and J by 2 bases, with 7 bases between the two germline ends.

The chain links TRBV4-3 to TRBJ1-1, with D uncertain. CDR3 size: 14 residues. Germline CDR1 LGHNA, CDR2 YSLEER. Trimming shortened V by 4 bases and J by 2 bases, and 11 bases separated the two germline ends. The CDR3 reads CASSPSKGNTEAFF. The DNA for the CDR3 is TGCGCCAGCAGCCCCTCTAAGGGAAACACTGAAGCTTTCTTT.